Each of the 30 T cell receptor beta chains below was sequenced from the same sample in a study of CD8+ T cells in alopecia areata. Sequencing used cDNA as its template, made by extracting RNA and reverse transcribing it. The method was immunoSEQ multiplex PCR; TCRdb's version includes in-frame clones alone and lacks a portion of them. The sample yields approximately 210,000 clones, roughly 60% seen once. The treatment: oral pan-JAK inhibitor, 5-10 mg twice daily. The source was CD4+ T cells sorted from blood, collected at week 24, from a patient treated with tofacitinib. The receptors originated from a human donor with alopecia areata.

V and J are TRBV30 and TRBJ1-4; TRBD1 agrees at 11 bases. Germline CDR1 reads GTSNPN; CDR2 reads SVGIG (reference sequence). Trimming removed 3 bases from V and 8 bases from J; junction bases left unmatched: 8. There are 15 residues in the CDR3. Written as DNA, the CDR3 is TGTGCCTGGAGACCCCGGACAGGGGGCAAAGAAAAACTGTTTTTT. Its translation is CAWRPRTGGKEKLFF.

This clone was seen only a few times. This chain connects TRBV15 to TRBJ1-4; D is ambiguous. Germline-derived CDR1 and CDR2 are LNHNV and YYDKDF (reference sequence). Trimming pared 0 bases from V and 0 bases from J, leaving 14 bases between. This CDR3 comprises 18 residues. The CDR3 protein is CATSRDSRSHATNEKLFF. The CDR3 DNA sequence: TGTGCCACCAGCAGAGATTCCAGGAGCCACGCAACTAATGAAAAACTGTTTTTT.

This clone was observed a handful of times. The chain joins TRBV4-3 to TRBJ2-1, with 11 bases matching TRBD1. Germline CDR1 and CDR2: LGHNA and YSLEER. Trimming at V came to 1 base and at J to 5 bases, leaving 4 bases not matched to a gene. The CDR3 runs to 16 residues. The CDR3 protein is CASSQAGTGGHNEQFF. The CDR3 DNA follows: TGCGCCAGCAGCCAAGCTGGGACAGGGGGACACAATGAGCAGTTCTTC.

This chain joins TRBV19 and TRBJ2-1; D gene uncertain. The CDR3 contains 15 residues. V lost 5 bases and J lost 0, with 11 bases in between. Germline values: CDR1 LNHDA, CDR2 SQIVND (reference sequence). The CDR3 region is CASSPDRSSYNEQFF. CDR3 sequence (DNA): TGTGCCAGTAGTCCCGACCGGAGCTCCTACAATGAGCAGTTCTTC.

V gene TRBV23-1 combines with J gene TRBJ2-5, with D perhaps TRBD1 (6 bases). TRBV23-1 is an ORF for which the function is uncertain. V was shortened by 9 bases and J by 1 base, with 18 bases between the two germline ends. This CDR3 has 15 residues. This chain's CDR3 is CASSPGQDCQETQYF. The DNA for the CDR3 is TGCGCCAGTTCCCCGGGACAAGACTGCCAAGAGACCCAGTACTTC.

This clone appeared a single time. The chain carries TRBV5-6 and TRBJ1-2; 9 bases are shared with TRBD1. The CDR3 spans 15 residues. Germline V gives CDR1 SGHDT, CDR2 YYEEEE. Losses at the gene ends were 0 bases for V and 10 bases for J; bases not matched to a gene: 10. CDR3 in amino acids: CASSLGPSGTGTYTF. The CDR3 DNA is TGTGCCAGCAGCTTGGGACCCTCCGGGACAGGGACCTACACCTTC. The whole variable domain, remainder taken from reference TRBV5-6 and TRBJ1-2, is DAGVTQSPTHLIKTRGQQVTLRCSPKSGHDTVSWYQQALGQGPQFIFQYYEEEERQRGNFPDRFSGHQFPNYSSELNVNALLLGDSALYLCASSLGPSGTGTYTFGSGTRLTVV.

This CDR3 is CASSLGGTSNTEAFF. The DNA for the CDR3 is TGCGCCAGCAGCTTGGGTGGGACATCAAACACTGAAGCTTTCTTT. The chain recombines TRBV5-1 with TRBJ1-1; tentatively, D is TRBD1 (6 bases). The V and J ends lost 0 bases and 2 bases respectively, with 11 bases between them. In germline, CDR1 is SGHRS, CDR2 YFSETQ. The CDR3 spans 15 residues.

The chain uses TRBV11-2 and TRBJ2-2; 9 bases map to TRBD2. V was pared by 4 bases and J by 15 bases, with 9 bases of the junction left unmatched. Germline CDR1 reads SGHAT; CDR2 reads FQNNGV. The CDR3 sequence is 13 residues long. The DNA for the CDR3 is TGTGCCAGCAGCTCGGGACTAGCCCAGGATGTGTTTTTT. Its protein is CASSSGLAQDVFF.

J is TRBJ1-1 and V is TRBV11-3; D gene uncertain. V lost 5 bases and J lost 4, with 5 bases in between. Germline V lookup: CDR1 SGHNT, CDR2 YENEEA. The CDR3 is 11 amino acids. The CDR3 nucleotides read TGTGCCAGCAGCCAGTCCACTGAAGCTTTCTTT. Its translation: CASSQSTEAFF.

This clone was observed a single time. This rearrangement joins TRBV29-1 to TRBJ1-1; no clear D gene. Looked up from germline, CDR1 is SQVTM and CDR2 is ANQGSEA. This CDR3 comprises 10 residues. Between the trimmed V and J ends, which lost 7 bases and 5 bases, there was a span of 8 bases. CDR3 nucleotides: TGCAGCGGTAAACAGACTGAAGCTTTCTTT. Amino acid sequence: CSGKQTEAFF.

This clone came up once. This chain connects TRBV6-6 to TRBJ1-2; TRBD1 matches at 11 bases. The CDR3 length is 15 residues. Germline V gene sequence: CDR1 MNHNY, CDR2 SVGAGI (reference sequence). V trimming: 8 bases; J trimming: 0 bases; junction bases outside the gene matches: 5. CDR3 sequence: CASLDRGRTNYGYTF. In nucleotides, the CDR3 is TGTGCCAGCTTGGACAGGGGGCGAACTAACTATGGCTACACCTTC.

The rearrangement joins TRBV10-3 to TRBJ1-2, with D tentatively TRBD1 (5 bases). CDR3 length equals 12 residues. CDR1 and CDR2 (germline): ENHRY, SYGVKD. V lost 7 bases and J lost 6, with 12 bases in between. CDR3 nucleotides: TGTGCCATCAAAGACAGTGGCGATGGCTACACCTTC. This translates into CAIKDSGDGYTF.

The V gene is TRBV5-6, the J gene TRBJ1-5; possibly TRBD1 for D (5 bases). This CDR3 is built from 16 residues. CDR1 and CDR2 (germline): SGHDT, YYEEEE. Trimming cost V 2 bases and J 0 bases, with 12 bases left between them. DNA for the CDR3: TGTGCCAGCAGCTTAAAGGGGCGGAATAGCAATCAGCCCCAGCATTTT. Its protein product is CASSLKGRNSNQPQHF.

The J gene is TRBJ2-3, the V gene TRBV18; weak D call: TRBD1 (5 bases). CDR1 is KGHSH, CDR2 LQKENI, per germline. The CDR3 spans 16 residues. Trimming stripped 3 bases from V and 0 bases from J, with 13 bases between. The CDR3 DNA is TGTGCCAGCTCACCTACCAGGGTGTCTAGCACAGATACGCAGTATTTT. This encodes CASSPTRVSSTDTQYF. Together with reference TRBV18 and TRBJ2-3, the CDR3 gives the full variable domain: NAGVMQNPRHLVRRRGQEARLRCSPMKGHSHVYWYRQLPEEGLKFMVYLQKENIIDESGMPKERFSAEFPKEGPSILRIQQVVRGDSAAYFCASSPTRVSSTDTQYFGPGTRLTVL.

The genes are TRBV5-1 and TRBJ2-1; maybe TRBD1 (6 bases). The germline gives CDR1 SGHRS, CDR2 YFSETQ. The CDR3 loop spans 11 amino acids. V was shortened by 7 bases and J by 10 bases, with 12 bases between the two germline ends. The CDR3 DNA is TGCGCCAGCTTCCAGGGGACAGAGCAGTTCTTC. The encoded protein is CASFQGTEQFF.

The V and J genes are TRBV11-2 and TRBJ2-7, with D unclear. V was cut by 1 base and J by 3 bases, with 1 base left in between. Germline CDR1 and CDR2: SGHAT and FQNNGV. This CDR3 spans 11 amino acids. As DNA, the CDR3 is TGTGCCAGCAGCTTAGTCTACGAGCAGTACTTC. It codes for CASSLVYEQYF.

This rearrangement joins TRBV18 to TRBJ1-5; TRBD1 agrees at 7 bases. This CDR3 comprises 13 residues. V shed 5 bases, J shed 6 bases, and the junction held 4 bases outside the gene matches. Germline CDR1 reads KGHSH; CDR2 reads LQKENI. In DNA form, the CDR3 reads TGTGCCAGCTCAGTGACAGGGAGTCAGCCCCAGCATTTT. Translating gives CASSVTGSQPQHF.

This CDR3 reads CAWRGIWGEQFF. CDR3 bases: TGTGCCTGGAGGGGGATTTGGGGTGAGCAGTTCTTC. The genes are TRBV30 and TRBJ2-1; D gene uncertain. The CDR3 length is 12 residues. With 3 bases removed from V and 9 bases from J, the gap between germline ends came to 12 bases. Germline CDR1 is GTSNPN and CDR2 is SVGIG (reference sequence).

The chain combines TRBV7-9 with TRBJ2-7; 8 bases agree with TRBD2. The CDR3 covers 15 residues. CDR1 SEHNR and CDR2 FQNEAQ come from the germline V gene (reference sequence). V lost 5 bases and J lost 4; bases outside the gene matches: 10. Here the CDR3 reads CASSPPGRGAYEQYF. The CDR3, as DNA: TGTGCCAGCAGCCCCCCCGGGAGGGGAGCGTACGAGCAGTACTTC.

The rearrangement links TRBV15 to TRBJ2-1, with D possibly TRBD1 on 6 matching bases. The CDR3 covers 16 residues. The V and J ends lost 0 bases and 5 bases respectively, with 14 bases between them. Germline lookup yields CDR1 LNHNV and CDR2 YYDKDF (reference sequence). The CDR3: CATSRDPSGANNEQFF. In nucleotides, the CDR3 is TGTGCCACCAGCAGAGATCCTTCAGGGGCGAACAATGAGCAGTTCTTC.

The V gene is TRBV29-1, the J gene TRBJ2-7, with D possibly matching TRBD1 (6 bases). Germline lookup yields CDR1 SQVTM and CDR2 ANQGSEA. The length of the CDR3 is 13 residues. Trimming took 6 bases from V and 5 from J, leaving 17 bases between them. Written as DNA, the CDR3 is TGCAGCGTCCGACATGGGGACATGCACGAGCAGTACTTC. This translates into CSVRHGDMHEQYF.

The rearrangement uses TRBV4-2 and TRBJ1-2; D is uncertain. The V gene lost 0 bases and the J gene lost 4 bases, with 12 bases spanning the gap. Germline lookup yields CDR1 LGHNA and CDR2 YNFKEQ. The CDR3 has 15 residues. The CDR3 nucleotides read TGTGCCAGCAGCCAAGATCGACGTAGCCCCTATGGCTACACCTTC. Its protein is CASSQDRRSPYGYTF.

The chain employs TRBV29-1 and TRBJ2-7; D possibly corresponds to TRBD1 (5 bases). The V end was cut by 6 bases, the J end by 0 bases, with 18 bases between. The CDR3 contains 15 residues. CDR1 SQVTM and CDR2 ANQGSEA come from the germline V gene. CDR3 nucleotides: TGCAGCGTATCCCTAGACAGTCAGAGCTCCTACGAGCAGTACTTC. It is translated as CSVSLDSQSSYEQYF.

This CDR3 reads CASSLPGKETQYF. CDR3 in DNA: TGTGCCAGCAGTTTACCCGGAAAAGAGACCCAGTACTTC. The rearrangement links TRBV28 to TRBJ2-5; D ambiguous. CDR3 length: 13 amino acids. Trimming left V 2 bases short and J 3 bases short, with 7 bases between. Germline assignment: CDR1 MDHEN and CDR2 SYDVKM.

The rearrangement uses TRBV7-9 and TRBJ2-5; the D gene could be TRBD1 or TRBD2 (6 bases each). This CDR3 spans 16 amino acids. Germline V gene data show CDR1 as SEHNR and CDR2 as FQNEAQ (reference sequence). V was cut by 5 bases and J by 5 bases, with 21 bases left in between. The CDR3 spells CASSPLGGHLRETQYF. The CDR3 nucleotides read TGTGCCAGCAGCCCCCTCGGGGGACACCTAAGGGAGACCCAGTACTTC. Full variable domain (rest looked up from reference TRBV7-9 and TRBJ2-5): DTGVSQNPRHKITKRGQNVTFRCDPISEHNRLYWYRQTLGQGPEFLTYFQNEAQLEKSRLLSDRFSAERPKGSFSTLEIQRTEQGDSAMYLCASSPLGGHLRETQYFGPGTRLLVL.

The V and J genes are TRBV4-3 and TRBJ2-3; unclear D gene. The CDR3 spans 13 residues. With 4 bases removed from V and 2 bases from J, the gap between germline ends came to 7 bases. The germline V gene has CDR1 LGHNA and CDR2 YSLEER. CDR3: CASSRLLTDTQYF. CDR3 DNA sequence: TGCGCCAGCAGCCGGCTACTCACAGATACGCAGTATTTT.

As to this clone: A far larger clone is one base from this, pointing to a likely read error. The chain carries TRBV5-6 and TRBJ1-5, with 8 bases matching TRBD1. V was pared by 0 bases and J by 4 bases, with 0 bases of the junction left unmatched. The length of the CDR3 is 14 residues. Germline CDR1 reads SGHDT; CDR2 reads YYEEEE. CDR3 protein: CASSLGTGNQPQHF. Written as DNA, the CDR3 is TGTGCCAGCAGCTTGGGGACAGGGAATCAGCCCCAGCATTTT.

CDR3 region: CASSPSASSYNEQFF. CDR3 coding DNA: TGTGCCAGCTCACCCTCGGCTAGCTCCTACAATGAGCAGTTCTTC. V and J are TRBV18 and TRBJ2-1; D call uncertain. The CDR3 is 15 amino acids. The V gene lost 3 bases and the J gene lost 0 bases, with 9 bases spanning the gap. The germline V gene has CDR1 KGHSH and CDR2 LQKENI. Full variable domain (outside the CDR3, taken from reference TRBV18 and TRBJ2-1): NAGVMQNPRHLVRRRGQEARLRCSPMKGHSHVYWYRQLPEEGLKFMVYLQKENIIDESGMPKERFSAEFPKEGPSILRIQQVVRGDSAAYFCASSPSASSYNEQFFGPGTRLTVL.

This clone was found a few times. This chain links TRBV7-9 with TRBJ1-2; the match to TRBD1 covers 10 bases. V shed 4 bases, J shed 4 bases, and the junction held 3 bases outside the gene matches. Germline CDR1 reads SEHNR; CDR2 reads FQNEAQ (reference sequence). The CDR3 contains 14 residues. The CDR3 nucleotides read TGTGCCAGCAGCTCTGGGGACAGGGGCTATGGCTACACCTTC. Its protein product is CASSSGDRGYGYTF.

This chain connects TRBV19 to TRBJ1-1; D unclear. Per germline, CDR1 LNHDA and CDR2 SQIVND (reference sequence). The V end was cut by 8 bases, the J end by 2 bases, with 15 bases between. The CDR3 runs 14 residues. The CDR3 DNA reads as TGTGCCAGTTGGAGAGGATTGGATAACACTGAAGCTTTCTTT. The encoded protein is CASWRGLDNTEAFF.